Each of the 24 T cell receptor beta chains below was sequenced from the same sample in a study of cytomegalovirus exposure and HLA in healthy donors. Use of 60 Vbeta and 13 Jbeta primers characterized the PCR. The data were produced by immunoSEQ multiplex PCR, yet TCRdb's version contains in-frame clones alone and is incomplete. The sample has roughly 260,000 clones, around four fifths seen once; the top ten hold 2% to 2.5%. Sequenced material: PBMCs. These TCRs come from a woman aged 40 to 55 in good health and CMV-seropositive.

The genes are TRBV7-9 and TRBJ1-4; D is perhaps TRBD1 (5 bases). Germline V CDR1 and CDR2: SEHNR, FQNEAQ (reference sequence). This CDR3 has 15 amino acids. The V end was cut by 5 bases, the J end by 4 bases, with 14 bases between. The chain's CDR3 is CASSAPGGSNEKLFF. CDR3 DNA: TGTGCCAGCAGCGCGCCTGGGGGGAGTAATGAAAAACTGTTTTTT.

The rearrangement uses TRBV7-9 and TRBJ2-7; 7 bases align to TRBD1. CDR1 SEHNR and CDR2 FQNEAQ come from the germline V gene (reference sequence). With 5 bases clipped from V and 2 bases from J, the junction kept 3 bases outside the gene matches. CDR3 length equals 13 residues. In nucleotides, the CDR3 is TGTGCCAGCAGCCGGGGACAGACCTACGAGCAGTACTTC. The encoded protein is CASSRGQTYEQYF.

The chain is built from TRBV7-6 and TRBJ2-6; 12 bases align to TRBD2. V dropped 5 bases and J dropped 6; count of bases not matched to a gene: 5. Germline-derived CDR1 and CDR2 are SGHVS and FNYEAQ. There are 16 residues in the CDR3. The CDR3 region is CASSASGGGVANVLTF. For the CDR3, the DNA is TGTGCCAGCAGCGCTAGCGGGGGGGGTGTGGCCAACGTCCTGACTTTC.

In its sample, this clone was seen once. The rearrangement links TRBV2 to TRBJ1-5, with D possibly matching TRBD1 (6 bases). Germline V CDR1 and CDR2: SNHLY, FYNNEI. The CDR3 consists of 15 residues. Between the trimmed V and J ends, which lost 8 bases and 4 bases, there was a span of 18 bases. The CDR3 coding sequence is TGTGCCAGCTCCCTCCCGGACAGCCTGAATCAGCCCCAGCATTTT. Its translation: CASSLPDSLNQPQHF.

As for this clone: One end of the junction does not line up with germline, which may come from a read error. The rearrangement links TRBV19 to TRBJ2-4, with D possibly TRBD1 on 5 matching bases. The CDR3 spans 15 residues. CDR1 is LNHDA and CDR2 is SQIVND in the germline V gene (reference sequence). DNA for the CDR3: TGTGCCAGTAGTATAGACAGGGTGGGATCAAACAGTCAGTACTTC. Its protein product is CASSIDRVGSNSQYF.

CDR3 sequence reads: CASSNYRAFNNYGYTF. CDR3 in DNA: TGTGCCAGCAGCAATTACAGGGCTTTCAATAACTATGGCTACACCTTC. This chain connects TRBV28 to TRBJ1-2; maybe TRBD1 (6 bases). V lost 6 bases, J lost 1 base, and 18 bases lay in between. The CDR3 has 16 residues. Per the germline V gene, CDR1 is MDHEN and CDR2 is SYDVKM.

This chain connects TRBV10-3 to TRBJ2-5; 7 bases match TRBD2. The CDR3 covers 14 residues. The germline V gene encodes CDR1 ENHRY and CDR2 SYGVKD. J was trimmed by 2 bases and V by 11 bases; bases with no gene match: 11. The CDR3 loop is CASAPSGGQETQYF. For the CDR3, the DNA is TGTGCCTCCGCTCCTAGCGGAGGGCAAGAGACCCAGTACTTC.

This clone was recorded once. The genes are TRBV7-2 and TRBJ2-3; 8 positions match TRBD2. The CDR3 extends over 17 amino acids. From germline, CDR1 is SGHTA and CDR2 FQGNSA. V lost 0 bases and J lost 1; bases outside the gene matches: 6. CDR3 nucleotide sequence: TGTGCCAGCAGCTTAGCGAACGGCGGGAGGCGCACAGATACGCAGTATTTT. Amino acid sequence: CASSLANGGRRTDTQYF.

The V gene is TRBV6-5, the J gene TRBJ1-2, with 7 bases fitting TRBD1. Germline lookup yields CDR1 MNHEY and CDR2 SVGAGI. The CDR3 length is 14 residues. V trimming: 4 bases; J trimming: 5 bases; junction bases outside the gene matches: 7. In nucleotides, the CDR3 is TGTGCCAGCAGTTCGGGACAGAGGCCTTATGGCTACACCTTC. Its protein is CASSSGQRPYGYTF.

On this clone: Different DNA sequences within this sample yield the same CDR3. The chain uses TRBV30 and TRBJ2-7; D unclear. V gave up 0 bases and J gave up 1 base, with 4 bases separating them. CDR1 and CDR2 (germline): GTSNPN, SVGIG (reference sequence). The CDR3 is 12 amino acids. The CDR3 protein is CAWSVLSYEQYF. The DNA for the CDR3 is TGTGCCTGGAGTGTACTGTCCTACGAGCAGTACTTC. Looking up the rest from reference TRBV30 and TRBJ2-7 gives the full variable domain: SQTIHQWPATLVQPVGSPLSLECTVEGTSNPNLYWYRQAAGRGLQLLFYSVGIGQISSEVPQNLSASRPQDRQFILSSKKLLLSDSGFYLCAWSVLSYEQYFGPGTRLTVT.

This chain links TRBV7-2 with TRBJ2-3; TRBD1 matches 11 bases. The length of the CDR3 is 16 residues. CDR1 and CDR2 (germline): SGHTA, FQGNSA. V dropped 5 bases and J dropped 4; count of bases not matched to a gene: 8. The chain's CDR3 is CASSLRGQGASDTQYF. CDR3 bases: TGTGCCAGCAGCCTAAGAGGACAGGGGGCGTCAGATACGCAGTATTTT.

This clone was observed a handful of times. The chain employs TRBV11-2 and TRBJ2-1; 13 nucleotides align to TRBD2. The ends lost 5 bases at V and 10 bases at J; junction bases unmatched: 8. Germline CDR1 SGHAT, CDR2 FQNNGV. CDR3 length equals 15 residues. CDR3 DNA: TGTGCCAGCAGCCTAGCTGGACTAGCGGGAGACGAGCAGTTCTTC. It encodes CASSLAGLAGDEQFF.

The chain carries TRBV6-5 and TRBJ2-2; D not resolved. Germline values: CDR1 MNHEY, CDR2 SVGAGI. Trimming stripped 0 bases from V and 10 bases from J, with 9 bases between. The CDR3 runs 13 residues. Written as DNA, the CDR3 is TGTGCCAGCAGTTACTCGTTGGCGGTGGAGCTGTTTTTT. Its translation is CASSYSLAVELFF.

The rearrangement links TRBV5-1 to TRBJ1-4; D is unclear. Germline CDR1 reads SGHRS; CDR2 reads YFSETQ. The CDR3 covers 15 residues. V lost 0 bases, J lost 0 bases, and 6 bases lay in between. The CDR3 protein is CASSLDTSTNEKLFF. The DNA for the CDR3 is TGCGCCAGCAGCTTGGACACATCAACTAATGAAAAACTGTTTTTT.

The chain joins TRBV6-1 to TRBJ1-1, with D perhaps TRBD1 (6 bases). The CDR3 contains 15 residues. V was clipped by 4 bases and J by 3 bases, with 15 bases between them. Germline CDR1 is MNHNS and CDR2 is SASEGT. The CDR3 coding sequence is TGTGCCAGCAGTGTCTTGTGGGCAGGGGACACTGAAGCTTTCTTT. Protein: CASSVLWAGDTEAFF.

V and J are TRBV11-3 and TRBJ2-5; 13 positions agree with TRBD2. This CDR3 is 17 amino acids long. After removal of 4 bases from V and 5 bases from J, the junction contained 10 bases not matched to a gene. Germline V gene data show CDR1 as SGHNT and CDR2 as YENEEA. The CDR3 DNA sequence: TGTGCCAGCAGCTCCTCACCGACTAGCGGGAGGCACGAGACCCAGTACTTC. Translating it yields CASSSSPTSGRHETQYF. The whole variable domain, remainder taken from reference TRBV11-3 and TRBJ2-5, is EAGVVQSPRYKIIEKKQPVAFWCNPISGHNTLYWYLQNLGQGPELLIRYENEEAVDDSQLPKDRFSAERLKGVDSTLKIQPAELGDSAVYLCASSSSPTSGRHETQYFGPGTRLLVL.

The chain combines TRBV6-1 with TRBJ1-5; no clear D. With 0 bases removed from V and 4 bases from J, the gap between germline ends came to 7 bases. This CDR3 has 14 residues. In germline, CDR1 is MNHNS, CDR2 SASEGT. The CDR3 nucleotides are TGTGCCAGCAGTGAAGCGACGGGGAATCAGCCCCAGCATTTT. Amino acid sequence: CASSEATGNQPQHF.

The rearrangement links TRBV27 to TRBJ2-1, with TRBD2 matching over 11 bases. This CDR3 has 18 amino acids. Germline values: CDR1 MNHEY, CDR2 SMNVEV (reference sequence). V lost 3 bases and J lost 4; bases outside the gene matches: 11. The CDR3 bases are TGTGCCAGCAGTTTCCGAGATGGGTCTAGCGGGAGGTACAATGAGCAGTTCTTC. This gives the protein CASSFRDGSSGRYNEQFF.

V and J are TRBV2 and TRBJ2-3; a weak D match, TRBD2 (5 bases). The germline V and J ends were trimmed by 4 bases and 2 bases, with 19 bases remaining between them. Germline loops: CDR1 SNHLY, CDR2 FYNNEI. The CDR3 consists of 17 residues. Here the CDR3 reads CASSVDPKSGFTDTQYF. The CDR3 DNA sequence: TGTGCCAGCAGTGTCGACCCAAAGAGCGGCTTCACAGATACGCAGTATTTT.

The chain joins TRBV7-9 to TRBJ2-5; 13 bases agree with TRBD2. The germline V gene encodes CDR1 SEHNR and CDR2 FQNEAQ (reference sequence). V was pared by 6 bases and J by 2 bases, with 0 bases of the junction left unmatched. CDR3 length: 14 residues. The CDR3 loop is CASRLAGGQETQYF. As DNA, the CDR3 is TGTGCCAGCAGACTAGCGGGAGGGCAAGAGACCCAGTACTTC.

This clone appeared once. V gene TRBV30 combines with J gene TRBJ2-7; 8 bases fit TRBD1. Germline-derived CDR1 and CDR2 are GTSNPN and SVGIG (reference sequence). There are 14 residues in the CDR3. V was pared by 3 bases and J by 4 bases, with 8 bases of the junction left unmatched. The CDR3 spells CAWSPGTGAYEQYF. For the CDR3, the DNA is TGTGCCTGGAGCCCCGGGACAGGTGCGTACGAGCAGTACTTC.

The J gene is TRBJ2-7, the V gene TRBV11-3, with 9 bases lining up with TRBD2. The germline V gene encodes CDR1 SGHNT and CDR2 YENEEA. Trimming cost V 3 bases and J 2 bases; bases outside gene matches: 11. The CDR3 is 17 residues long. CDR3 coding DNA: TGTGCCAGCAGCTTCCCAGCGGGAGGCCTTGGTCCCTACGAGCAGTACTTC. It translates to CASSFPAGGLGPYEQYF.

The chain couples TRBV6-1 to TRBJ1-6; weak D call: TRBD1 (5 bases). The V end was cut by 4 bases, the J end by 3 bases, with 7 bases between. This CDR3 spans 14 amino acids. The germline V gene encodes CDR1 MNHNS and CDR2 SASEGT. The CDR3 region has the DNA TGTGCCAGCAGTGGAGACAGCTATAATTCACCCCTCCACTTT. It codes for CASSGDSYNSPLHF.

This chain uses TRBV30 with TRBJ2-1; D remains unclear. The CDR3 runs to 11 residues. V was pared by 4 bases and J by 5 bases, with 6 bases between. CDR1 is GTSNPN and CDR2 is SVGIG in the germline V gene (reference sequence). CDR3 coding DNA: TGTGCCTGGACCTTAAACAATGAGCAGTTCTTC. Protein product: CAWTLNNEQFF.